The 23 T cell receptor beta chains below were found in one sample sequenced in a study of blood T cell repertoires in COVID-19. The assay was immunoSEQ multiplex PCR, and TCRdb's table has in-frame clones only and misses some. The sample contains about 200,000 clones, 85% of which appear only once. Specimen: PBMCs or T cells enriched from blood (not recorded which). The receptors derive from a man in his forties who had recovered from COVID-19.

This CDR3 is CASSFKVGGGYTF. The DNA for the CDR3 is TGTGCCAGCAGTTTTAAGGTCGGAGGGGGCTACACCTTC. The rearrangement links TRBV12-3 or TRBV12-4 to TRBJ1-2; D gene unclear. The V gene lost 3 bases and the J gene lost 8 bases, with 13 bases spanning the gap. This CDR3 has 13 residues.

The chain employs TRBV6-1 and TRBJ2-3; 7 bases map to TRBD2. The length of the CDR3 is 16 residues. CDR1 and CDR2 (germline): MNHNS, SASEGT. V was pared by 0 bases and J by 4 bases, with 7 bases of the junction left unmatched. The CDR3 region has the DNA TGTGCCAGCAGTGAAGCGTTAGTGGGGGGGGCAGATACGCAGTATTTT. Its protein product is CASSEALVGGADTQYF.

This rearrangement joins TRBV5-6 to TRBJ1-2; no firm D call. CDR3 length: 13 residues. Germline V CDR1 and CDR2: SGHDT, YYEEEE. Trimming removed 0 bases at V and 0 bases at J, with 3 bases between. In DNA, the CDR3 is TGTGCCAGCAGCTTGGGAGCTAACTATGGCTACACCTTC. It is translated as CASSLGANYGYTF. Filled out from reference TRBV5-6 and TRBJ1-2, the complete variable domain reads DAGVTQSPTHLIKTRGQQVTLRCSPKSGHDTVSWYQQALGQGPQFIFQYYEEEERQRGNFPDRFSGHQFPNYSSELNVNALLLGDSALYLCASSLGANYGYTFGSGTRLTVV.

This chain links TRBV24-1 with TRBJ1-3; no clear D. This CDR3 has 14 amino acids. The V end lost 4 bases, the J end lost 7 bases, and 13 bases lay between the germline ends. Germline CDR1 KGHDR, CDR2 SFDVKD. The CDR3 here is CATSERKPGNTIYF. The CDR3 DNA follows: TGTGCCACCAGTGAAAGGAAGCCCGGGAACACCATATATTTT.

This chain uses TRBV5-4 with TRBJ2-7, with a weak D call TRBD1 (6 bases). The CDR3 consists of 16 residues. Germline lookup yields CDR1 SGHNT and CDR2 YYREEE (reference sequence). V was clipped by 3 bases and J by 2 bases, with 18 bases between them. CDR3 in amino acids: CASSSYLGTSTYEQYF. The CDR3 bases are TGTGCCAGCAGCTCCTACCTCGGGACATCTACCTACGAGCAGTACTTC.

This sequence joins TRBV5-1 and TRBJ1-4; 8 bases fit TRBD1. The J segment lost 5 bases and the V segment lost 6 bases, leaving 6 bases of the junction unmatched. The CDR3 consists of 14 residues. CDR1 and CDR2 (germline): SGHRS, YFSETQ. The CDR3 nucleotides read TGCGCCAGCACCGCGGACAGGGCAAATGAAAAACTGTTTTTT. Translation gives CASTADRANEKLFF.

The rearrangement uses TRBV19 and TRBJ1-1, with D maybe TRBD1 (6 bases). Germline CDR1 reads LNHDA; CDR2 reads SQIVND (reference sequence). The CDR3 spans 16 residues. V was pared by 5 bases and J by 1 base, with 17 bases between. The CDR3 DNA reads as TGTGCCAGTAGTCCCTACGGGGGGGGGCGGAACACTGAAGCTTTCTTT. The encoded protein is CASSPYGGGRNTEAFF.

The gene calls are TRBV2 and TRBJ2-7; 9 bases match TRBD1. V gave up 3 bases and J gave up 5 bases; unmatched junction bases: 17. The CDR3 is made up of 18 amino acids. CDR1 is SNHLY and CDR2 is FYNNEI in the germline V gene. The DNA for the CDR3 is TGTGCCAGCAGTGAGTTCCTTGGACAGGGGTTTCAGTTGAACGAGCAGTACTTC. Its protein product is CASSEFLGQGFQLNEQYF.

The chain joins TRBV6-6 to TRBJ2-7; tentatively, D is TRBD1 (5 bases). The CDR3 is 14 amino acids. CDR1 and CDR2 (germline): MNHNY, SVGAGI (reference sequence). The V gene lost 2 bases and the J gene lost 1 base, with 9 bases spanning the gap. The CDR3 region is CASSYGRTSYEQYF. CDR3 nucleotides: TGTGCCAGCAGTTACGGGCGGACATCCTACGAGCAGTACTTC.

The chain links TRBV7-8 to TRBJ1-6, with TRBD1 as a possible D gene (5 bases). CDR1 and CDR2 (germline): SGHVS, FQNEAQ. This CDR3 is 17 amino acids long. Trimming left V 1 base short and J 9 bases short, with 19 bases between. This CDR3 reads CASSLEFVRAQGSPLHF. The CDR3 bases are TGTGCCAGCAGCTTAGAGTTCGTCAGGGCCCAAGGTTCACCCCTCCACTTT.

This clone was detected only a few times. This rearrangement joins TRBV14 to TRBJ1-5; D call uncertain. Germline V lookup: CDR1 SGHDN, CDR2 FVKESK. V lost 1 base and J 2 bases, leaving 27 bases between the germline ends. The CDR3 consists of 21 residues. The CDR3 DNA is TGTGCCAGCAGCCAAGGCTATGCTGAAGGTTCCTGGAGGGCGGGCAATCAGCCCCAGCATTTT. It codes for CASSQGYAEGSWRAGNQPQHF.

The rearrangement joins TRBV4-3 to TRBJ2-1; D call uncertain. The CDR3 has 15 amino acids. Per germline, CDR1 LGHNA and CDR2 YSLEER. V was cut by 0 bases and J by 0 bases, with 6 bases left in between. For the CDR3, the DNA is TGCGCCAGCAGCCAAGAATCGAGCTCCTACAATGAGCAGTTCTTC. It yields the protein CASSQESSSYNEQFF.

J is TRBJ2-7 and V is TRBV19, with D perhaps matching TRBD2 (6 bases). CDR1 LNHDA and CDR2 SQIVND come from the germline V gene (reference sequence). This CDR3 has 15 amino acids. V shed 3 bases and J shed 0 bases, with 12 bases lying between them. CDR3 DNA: TGTGCCAGTAGTATGGGGACTGCCTACTCCTACGAGCAGTACTTC. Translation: CASSMGTAYSYEQYF.

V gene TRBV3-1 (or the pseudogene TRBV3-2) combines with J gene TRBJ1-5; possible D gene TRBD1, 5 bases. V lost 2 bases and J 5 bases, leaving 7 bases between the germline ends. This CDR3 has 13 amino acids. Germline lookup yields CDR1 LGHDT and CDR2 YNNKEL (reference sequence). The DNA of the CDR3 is TGTGCCAGCAGCCAACCAGGGCATCAGCCCCAGCATTTT. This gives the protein CASSQPGHQPQHF.

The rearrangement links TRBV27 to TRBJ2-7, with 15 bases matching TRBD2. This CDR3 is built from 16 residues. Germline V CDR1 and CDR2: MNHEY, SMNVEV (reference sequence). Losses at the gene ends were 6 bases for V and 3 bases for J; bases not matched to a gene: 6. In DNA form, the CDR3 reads TGTGCCAGCAGAACCCGGACTAGCGGGAGGGTCTACGAGCAGTACTTC. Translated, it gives CASRTRTSGRVYEQYF.

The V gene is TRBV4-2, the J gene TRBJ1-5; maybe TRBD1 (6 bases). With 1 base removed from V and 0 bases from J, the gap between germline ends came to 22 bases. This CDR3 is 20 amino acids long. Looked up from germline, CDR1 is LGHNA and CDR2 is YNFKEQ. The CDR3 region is CASSQGIGSGGSISNQPQHF. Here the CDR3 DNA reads TGTGCCAGCAGCCAAGGAATCGGATCGGGGGGCTCAATTAGCAATCAGCCCCAGCATTTT.

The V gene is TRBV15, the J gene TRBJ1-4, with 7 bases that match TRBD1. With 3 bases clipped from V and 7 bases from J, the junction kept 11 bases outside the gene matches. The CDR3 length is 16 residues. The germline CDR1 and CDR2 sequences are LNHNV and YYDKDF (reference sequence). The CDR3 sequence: CATSRVRQGGGEKLFF. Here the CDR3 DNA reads TGTGCCACCAGCAGGGTCAGACAGGGTGGAGGTGAAAAACTGTTTTTT.

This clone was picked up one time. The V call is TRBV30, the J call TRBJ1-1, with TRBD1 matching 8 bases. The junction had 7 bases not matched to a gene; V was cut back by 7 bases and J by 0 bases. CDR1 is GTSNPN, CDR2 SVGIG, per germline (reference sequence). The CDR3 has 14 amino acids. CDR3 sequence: CASRGLGMNTEAFF. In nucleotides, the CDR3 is TGTGCCTCCAGGGGGCTGGGGATGAACACTGAAGCTTTCTTT.

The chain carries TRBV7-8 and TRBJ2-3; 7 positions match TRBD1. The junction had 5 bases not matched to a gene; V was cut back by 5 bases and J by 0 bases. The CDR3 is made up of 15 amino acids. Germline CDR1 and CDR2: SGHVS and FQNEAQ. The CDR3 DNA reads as TGTGCCAGCAGCCGGCAGACAGGGAGCACAGATACGCAGTATTTT. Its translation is CASSRQTGSTDTQYF.

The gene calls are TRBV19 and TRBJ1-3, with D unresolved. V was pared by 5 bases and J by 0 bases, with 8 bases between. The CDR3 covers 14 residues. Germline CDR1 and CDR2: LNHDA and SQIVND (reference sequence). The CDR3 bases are TGTGCCAGTAGTCGGTCGAGCTCTGGAAACACCATATATTTT. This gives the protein CASSRSSSGNTIYF.

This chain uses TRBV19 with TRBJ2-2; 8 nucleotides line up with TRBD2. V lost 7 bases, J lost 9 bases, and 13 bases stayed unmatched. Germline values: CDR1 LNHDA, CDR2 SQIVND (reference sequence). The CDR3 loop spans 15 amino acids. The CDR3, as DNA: TGTGCCAGTACATCGGGACTAGTATTATCCAGGGAGCTGTTTTTT. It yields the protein CASTSGLVLSRELFF.

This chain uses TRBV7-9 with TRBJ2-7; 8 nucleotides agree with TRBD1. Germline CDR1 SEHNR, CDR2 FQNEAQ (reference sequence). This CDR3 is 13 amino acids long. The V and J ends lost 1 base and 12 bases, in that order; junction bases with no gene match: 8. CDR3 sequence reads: CASSLGGTGVPYF. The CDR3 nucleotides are TGTGCCAGCAGCTTAGGAGGGACAGGAGTACCGTACTTC.

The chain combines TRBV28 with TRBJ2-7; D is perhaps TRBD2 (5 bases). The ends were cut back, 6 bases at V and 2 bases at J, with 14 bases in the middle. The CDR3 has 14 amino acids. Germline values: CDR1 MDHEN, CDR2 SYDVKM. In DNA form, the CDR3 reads TGTGCCAGCAGACGGGGTCCAGGTCCCTACGAGCAGTACTTC. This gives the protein CASRRGPGPYEQYF.